The clone carrying this T cell receptor (beta chain) was observed once. Antigen unknown. These data belong to a study of regulatory T cells. This CDR3 comprises 15 residues. Amplification used 52 TRBV primers and 13 TRBJ primers. Clones were read by immunoSEQ multiplex PCR, and TCRdb kept only the in-frame ones, dropping some. This sample has about 5,500 clones, with 85% to 90% found just once. General study findings and limits: Roughly tenfold fewer unique productive TRB reads came from patient Treg samples versus control samples. CD3G-deficient patients' regulatory T cells showed reduced Shannon diversity versus autologous conventional CD4+ and control regulatory cells. In patients, unique TRB V-J pairs were restricted and V/J usage skewed, especially in Tregs.

The sequenced sample was CD4+ Tregs sorted from blood. The origin of this receptor is a person aged 18 to 30 with CD3G deficiency. The chain recombines TRBV21-1 with TRBJ2-3; the table names TRBD2, a call not compared with the DNA. TRBV21-1 is an annotated pseudogene. The CDR3 region has the DNA TGTGCCAGCAGCCTAGTGGCCGGCCCTCTTGGAACGCAGTATTTT. It codes for CASSLVAGPLGTQYF.